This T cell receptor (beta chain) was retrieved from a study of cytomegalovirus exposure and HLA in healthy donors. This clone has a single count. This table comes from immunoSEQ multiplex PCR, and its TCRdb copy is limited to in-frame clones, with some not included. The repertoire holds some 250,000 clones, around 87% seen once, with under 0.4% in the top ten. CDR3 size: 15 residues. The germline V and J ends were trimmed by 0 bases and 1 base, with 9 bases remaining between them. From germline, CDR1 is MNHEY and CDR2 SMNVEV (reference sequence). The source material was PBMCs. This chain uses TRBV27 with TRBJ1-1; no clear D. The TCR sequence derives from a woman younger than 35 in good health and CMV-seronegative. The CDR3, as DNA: TGTGCCAGCAGTTTATCAGTTCGGGGGAACACTGAAGCTTTCTTT. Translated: CASSLSVRGNTEAFF.